Below, 27 T cell receptor beta chains from the same sample are listed, as sequenced in a study of shared clonotypes between healthy human individuals. The data were produced by immunoSEQ multiplex PCR, yet TCRdb's version contains in-frame clones alone and is incomplete. The sample lists 2 million to 2.5 million clones; more than 85% were seen once. The naive CD8 population came from CD45RO-negative cells selected for CCR7, without terminally differentiated effector memory CD45RA+ cells. The sequencing sample was made of naive CD8+ T cells from PBMCs. These receptors originate from a man aged 18 to 29 in good health. Some clones in this sample may be carry-over from other donors' samples.

J is TRBJ2-7 and V is TRBV27, with 9 bases matching TRBD1. V shed 1 base and J 3 bases; nucleotides not matched to a gene: 13. This CDR3 is 18 amino acids long. CDR1 and CDR2 from the germline V gene are MNHEY and SMNVEV (reference sequence). The DNA of the CDR3 is TGTGCCAGCAGTTTATACGGGACAGGGACTAAAACCCACTACGAGCAGTACTTC. Translation gives CASSLYGTGTKTHYEQYF.

The J gene is TRBJ2-7, the V gene TRBV11-1; D is possibly TRBD1 or TRBD2 (6 bases each). Germline assignment: CDR1 SGHAT and CDR2 FQDESV (reference sequence). With 5 bases removed from V and 6 bases from J, the gap between germline ends came to 17 bases. The CDR3 consists of 14 residues. CDR3 sequence (DNA): TGTGCCAGCAGCCCAGGAGGGGGGTCCCGCGAGCAGTACTTC. This sequence encodes CASSPGGGSREQYF.

The rearrangement links TRBV27 to TRBJ2-3, with 10 bases aligning to TRBD2. Germline V lookup: CDR1 MNHEY, CDR2 SMNVEV (reference sequence). CDR3 length: 15 amino acids. Trimming took 5 bases from V and 7 from J; bases not matched to a gene: 9. The CDR3 loop reads CASSASSGRLNTQYF. The CDR3 coding sequence is TGTGCCAGCAGTGCCTCTAGCGGGAGACTAAATACGCAGTATTTT.

V is TRBV9 and J is TRBJ2-1; 12 bases map to TRBD2. Trimming took 1 base from V and 0 from J; bases not matched to a gene: 5. The length of the CDR3 is 18 residues. Germline V lookup: CDR1 SGDLS, CDR2 YYNGEE. This CDR3 reads CASSVPTSGRNSYNEQFF. DNA of the CDR3: TGTGCCAGCAGCGTACCAACTAGCGGGAGGAACTCCTACAATGAGCAGTTCTTC.

The gene calls are TRBV28 and TRBJ2-1; D uncertain. The CDR3 has 9 residues. With 3 bases removed from V and 16 bases from J, the gap between germline ends came to 7 bases. The germline CDR1 and CDR2 sequences are MDHEN and SYDVKM. Here the CDR3 DNA reads TGTGCCAGCAGTTTCGAACGTTTCTTC. This translates into CASSFERFF.

Only a few counts were recorded for this clone. The rearrangement links TRBV27 to TRBJ2-7, with D unresolved. This CDR3 is 15 amino acids long. Germline lookup yields CDR1 MNHEY and CDR2 SMNVEV (reference sequence). With 2 bases removed from V and 4 bases from J, the gap between germline ends came to 15 bases. The CDR3 reads CASSLRVGSGYEQYF. In nucleotides, the CDR3 is TGTGCCAGCAGTTTAAGAGTGGGGTCGGGTTACGAGCAGTACTTC.

This clone came up once. Other DNA variants within this sample encode the same CDR3. V is TRBV7-6 and J is TRBJ2-5; no clear D gene. CDR3 length: 13 residues. Looked up from germline, CDR1 is SGHVS and CDR2 is FNYEAQ. Between the trimmed V and J ends, which lost 0 bases and 4 bases, there was a span of 6 bases. CDR3 DNA sequence: TGTGCCAGCAGCTTAGCGCTGGGAGAGACCCAGTACTTC. It encodes CASSLALGETQYF.

The rearrangement joins TRBV6-5 to TRBJ1-2; D is possibly TRBD1 (6 bases). Trimming stripped 2 bases from V and 8 bases from J, with 12 bases between. Germline lookup yields CDR1 MNHEY and CDR2 SVGAGI. This CDR3 is 13 amino acids long. In DNA form, the CDR3 reads TGTGCCAGCAGTTACCCGGACAGTGACGGCTACACCTTC. Amino acid sequence: CASSYPDSDGYTF.

The chain joins TRBV6-5 to TRBJ2-7, with 11 nucleotides matching TRBD2. CDR1 and CDR2 from the germline V gene are MNHEY and SVGAGI. The CDR3 is 14 residues long. After removal of 6 bases from V and 9 bases from J, the junction contained 10 bases not matched to a gene. CDR3 protein: CASRAGLAASGQYF. DNA for the CDR3: TGTGCCAGCAGGGCGGGACTAGCGGCCAGCGGGCAGTACTTC.

V is TRBV4-1 and J is TRBJ2-1; D is possibly TRBD2 (6 bases). The germline gives CDR1 MGHRA, CDR2 YSYEKL. The V end was cut by 5 bases, the J end by 5 bases, with 13 bases between. This CDR3 spans 14 amino acids. In nucleotides, the CDR3 is TGCGCCAGCAGCGCCGGGACTGGAAACAATGAGCAGTTCTTC. Translation: CASSAGTGNNEQFF.

The chain uses TRBV29-1 and TRBJ2-7, with D uncertain. CDR1 and CDR2 (germline): SQVTM, ANQGSEA. The CDR3 totals 13 residues. The V gene lost 5 bases and the J gene lost 0 bases, with 11 bases spanning the gap. The CDR3 bases are TGCAGCGTTTTTGACGGTAGCTCCTACGAGCAGTACTTC. Protein sequence: CSVFDGSSYEQYF.

The chain combines TRBV7-9 with TRBJ2-1, with D unresolved. Trimming pared 5 bases from V and 10 bases from J, leaving 12 bases between. The CDR3 length is 12 residues. The germline gives CDR1 SEHNR, CDR2 FQNEAQ (reference sequence). The DNA for the CDR3 is TGTGCCAGCAGCCGCCGGGCGGAGGAGCAGTTCTTC. Protein product: CASSRRAEEQFF.

The chain couples TRBV30 to TRBJ2-7; 11 positions agree with TRBD2. The CDR3 contains 14 residues. CDR1 and CDR2 from the germline V gene are GTSNPN and SVGIG (reference sequence). Unmatched junction bases numbered 3, after V lost 5 bases and J lost 0 bases. The CDR3 region has the DNA TGTGCCTGGGGAACTAGCGGGAGCTCCTACGAGCAGTACTTC. Its protein is CAWGTSGSSYEQYF.

About this clone itself: The same CDR3 also results from other DNA sequences found in this sample. This chain joins TRBV11-1 and TRBJ2-1, with 10 bases matching TRBD2. The junction had 6 bases not matched to a gene; V was cut back by 5 bases and J by 5 bases. The germline gives CDR1 SGHAT, CDR2 FQDESV (reference sequence). The CDR3 totals 15 residues. The DNA for the CDR3 is TGTGCCAGCAGCCTAGGGACTAGCGCAAACAATGAGCAGTTCTTC. The encoded protein is CASSLGTSANNEQFF.

The chain couples TRBV12-1 to TRBJ2-7; TRBD2 is the table's D call and was not checked against the DNA. TRBV12-1 is a listed pseudogene. The CDR3 runs to 16 residues. Here the CDR3 reads CASSPSGLAYPYEQYF. The CDR3 nucleotides read TGTGCCAGCAGCCCCAGCGGGCTAGCCTACCCCTACGAGCAGTACTTC.

About this clone itself: Other nucleotide sequences in the sample specify the same CDR3. The genes are TRBV9 and TRBJ2-3; D possibly matches TRBD1 or TRBD2 (6 bases each). Germline assignment: CDR1 SGDLS and CDR2 YYNGEE. V shed 4 bases and J shed 2 bases, with 11 bases lying between them. The CDR3 totals 14 residues. This chain's CDR3 is CASSPGGDTDTQYF. Here the CDR3 DNA reads TGTGCCAGCAGCCCCGGGGGCGACACAGATACGCAGTATTTT.

The CDR3 bases are TGCAGCGTTGCCGGGACTAGCGGGAGGTCGGTCTACAATGAGCAGTTCTTC. It translates to CSVAGTSGRSVYNEQFF. The chain couples TRBV29-1 to TRBJ2-1; 15 nucleotides line up with TRBD2. With V trimmed by 4 bases and J by 3 bases, 7 bases remained unmatched. The germline CDR1 and CDR2 sequences are SQVTM and ANQGSEA. The CDR3 has 17 amino acids.

This rearrangement joins TRBV9 to TRBJ1-4; 9 bases fit TRBD1. The germline gives CDR1 SGDLS, CDR2 YYNGEE. The V gene end was trimmed by 3 bases and the J gene end by 3 bases; junction bases not matched to a gene: 9. The CDR3 runs to 17 residues. The CDR3 region has the DNA TGTGCCAGCAGCGGACAGGGGGTTCGGGCGGCTAATGAAAAACTGTTTTTT. This encodes CASSGQGVRAANEKLFF. The full variable domain, completed using reference TRBV9 and TRBJ1-4, is DSGVTQTPKHLITATGQRVTLRCSPRSGDLSVYWYQQSLDQGLQFLIQYYNGEERAKGNILERFSAQQFPDLHSELNLSSLELGDSALYFCASSGQGVRAANEKLFFGSGTQLSVL.

The chain is built from TRBV10-3 and TRBJ2-7; TRBD1 aligns across 7 bases. J gave up 3 bases and V 2 bases, and 4 bases lay outside the gene matches. The CDR3 consists of 14 residues. Germline CDR1 reads ENHRY; CDR2 reads SYGVKD. The CDR3, as DNA: TGTGCCATCAGTGAGCCGACAGGGTACTACGAGCAGTACTTC. As protein: CAISEPTGYYEQYF.

As regards this clone: Distinct nucleotide sequences in the sample also encode this CDR3. This sequence joins TRBV19 and TRBJ2-7; D remains ambiguous. The length of the CDR3 is 14 residues. V gave up 3 bases and J gave up 0 bases, with 9 bases separating them. Germline V gene data show CDR1 as LNHDA and CDR2 as SQIVND (reference sequence). The CDR3 region has the DNA TGTGCCAGTAGTATTGGTGGGCTCTCCTACGAGCAGTACTTC. Amino acids: CASSIGGLSYEQYF.

This chain joins TRBV6-5 and TRBJ2-7; a weak D match, TRBD1 (6 bases). The V gene's germline CDR1 is MNHEY and CDR2 SVGAGI. The V gene lost 2 bases and the J gene lost 0 bases, with 11 bases spanning the gap. The CDR3 consists of 15 residues. This CDR3 reads CASSYGAGASYEQYF. The CDR3 nucleotides read TGTGCCAGCAGTTACGGGGCAGGGGCCTCCTACGAGCAGTACTTC.

This sequence joins TRBV19 and TRBJ2-1, with D uncertain. Trimming left V 2 bases short and J 1 base short, with 15 bases between. This CDR3 spans 17 amino acids. CDR1 LNHDA and CDR2 SQIVND come from the germline V gene (reference sequence). Written as DNA, the CDR3 is TGTGCCAGTAGTATAACGGCAGTAACCAATTCCTACAATGAGCAGTTCTTC. This codes for CASSITAVTNSYNEQFF. Together with reference TRBV19 and TRBJ2-1, the CDR3 gives the full variable domain: DGGITQSPKYLFRKEGQNVTLSCEQNLNHDAMYWYRQDPGQGLRLIYYSQIVNDFQKGDIAEGYSVSREKKESFPLTVTSAQKNPTAFYLCASSITAVTNSYNEQFFGPGTRLTVL.

The V gene is TRBV30, the J gene TRBJ2-1; D call uncertain. V was pared by 5 bases and J by 4 bases, with 9 bases between. Germline V gives CDR1 GTSNPN, CDR2 SVGIG (reference sequence). The CDR3 has 12 amino acids. CDR3 sequence: CAWSNSYNEQFF. CDR3 DNA: TGTGCCTGGTCGAACTCGTACAATGAGCAGTTCTTC.

This chain links TRBV27 with TRBJ2-1, with a weak D call TRBD1 (5 bases). Per the germline V gene, CDR1 is MNHEY and CDR2 is SMNVEV (reference sequence). The CDR3 totals 16 residues. Trimming stripped 4 bases from V and 0 bases from J, with 13 bases between. The CDR3 region is CASSSTRVTSYNEQFF. DNA of the CDR3: TGTGCCAGCAGTTCCACCAGGGTTACCTCCTACAATGAGCAGTTCTTC.

The genes are TRBV5-1 and TRBJ2-1; 9 bases are a match to TRBD2. CDR3 length: 16 amino acids. Germline CDR1 reads SGHRS; CDR2 reads YFSETQ. V was clipped by 0 bases and J by 6 bases; unmatched bases: 7. CDR3 amino acids: CASSLAGGRALNEQFF. The CDR3 bases are TGCGCCAGCAGCTTGGCCGGCGGGAGGGCCCTCAATGAGCAGTTCTTC.

The CDR3 sequence: CAISEDIGHTEAFF. The CDR3 DNA sequence: TGTGCCATCAGTGAGGACATCGGGCACACTGAAGCTTTCTTT. The J gene is TRBJ1-1, the V gene TRBV10-3, with D unresolved. Germline values: CDR1 ENHRY, CDR2 SYGVKD. Trimming removed 2 bases at V and 3 bases at J, with 10 bases between. There are 14 residues in the CDR3.

V and J are TRBV6-5 and TRBJ2-7; 9 nucleotides match TRBD2. Germline values: CDR1 MNHEY, CDR2 SVGAGI. J gave up 7 bases and V 0 bases, and 7 bases lay outside the gene matches. This CDR3 region has 15 residues. The CDR3 bases are TGTGCCAGCAGTTACTCCTTGGCGGGAGGGTGGGAGCAGTACTTC. This sequence encodes CASSYSLAGGWEQYF.